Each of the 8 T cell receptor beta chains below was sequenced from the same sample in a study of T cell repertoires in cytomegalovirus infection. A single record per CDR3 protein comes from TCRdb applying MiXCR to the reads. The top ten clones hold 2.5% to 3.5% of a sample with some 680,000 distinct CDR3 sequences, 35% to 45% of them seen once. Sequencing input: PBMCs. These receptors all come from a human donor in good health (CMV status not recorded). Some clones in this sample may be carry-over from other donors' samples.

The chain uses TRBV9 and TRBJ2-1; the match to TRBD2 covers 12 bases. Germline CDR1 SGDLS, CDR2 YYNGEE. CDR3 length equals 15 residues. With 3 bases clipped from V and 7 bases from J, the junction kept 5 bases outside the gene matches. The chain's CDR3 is CASSALAGGRNEQFF. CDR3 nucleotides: TGTGCCAGCAGCGCCCTAGCGGGGGGGAGAAATGAGCAGTTCTTC.

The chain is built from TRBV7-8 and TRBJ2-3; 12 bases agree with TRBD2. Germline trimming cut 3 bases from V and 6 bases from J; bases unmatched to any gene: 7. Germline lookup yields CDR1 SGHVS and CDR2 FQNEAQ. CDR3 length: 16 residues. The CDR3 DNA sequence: TGTGCCAGCAGCTTTCCGACTAGCGGGAGTCGGGATACGCAGTATTTT. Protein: CASSFPTSGSRDTQYF.

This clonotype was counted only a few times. CDR3 nucleotide sequence: TGTGCCAGCAGTCCCACCGGGACAGGGGTAGCCGAGCAGTACTTC. Its protein is CASSPTGTGVAEQYF. The rearrangement uses TRBV28 and TRBJ2-7, with 10 bases identical to TRBD1. Germline-derived CDR1 and CDR2 are MDHEN and SYDVKM. This CDR3 is built from 15 residues. V lost 5 bases to trimming and J lost 6 bases; unmatched junction nucleotides: 10.

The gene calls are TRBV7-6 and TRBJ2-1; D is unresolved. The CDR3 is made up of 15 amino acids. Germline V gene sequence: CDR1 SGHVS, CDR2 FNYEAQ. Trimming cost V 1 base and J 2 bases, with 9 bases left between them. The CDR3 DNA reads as TGTGCCAGCAGCTTAGTACGAGGCCCCTACAATGAGCAGTTCTTC. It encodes CASSLVRGPYNEQFF.

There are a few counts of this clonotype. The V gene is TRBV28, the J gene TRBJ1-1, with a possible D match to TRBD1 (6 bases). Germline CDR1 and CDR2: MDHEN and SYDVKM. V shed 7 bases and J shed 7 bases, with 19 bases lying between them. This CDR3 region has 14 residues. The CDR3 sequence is CASTGGGGRIEAFF. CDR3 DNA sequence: TGTGCCAGCACCGGGGGGGGCGGCAGGATTGAAGCTTTCTTT.

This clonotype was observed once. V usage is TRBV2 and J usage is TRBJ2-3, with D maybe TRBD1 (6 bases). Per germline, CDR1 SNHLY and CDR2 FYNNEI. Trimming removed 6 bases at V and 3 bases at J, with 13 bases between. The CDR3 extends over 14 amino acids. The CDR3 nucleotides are TGTGCCAGCAGCGCACAGGGATTGACAGATACGCAGTATTTT. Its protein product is CASSAQGLTDTQYF.

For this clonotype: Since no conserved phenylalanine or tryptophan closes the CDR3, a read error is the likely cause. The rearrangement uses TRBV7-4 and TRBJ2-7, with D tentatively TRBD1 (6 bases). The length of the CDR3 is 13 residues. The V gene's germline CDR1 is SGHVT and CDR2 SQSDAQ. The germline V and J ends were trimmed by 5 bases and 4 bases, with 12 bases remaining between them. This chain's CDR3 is CASSPGQTYEQYL. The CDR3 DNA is TGTGCCAGCAGCCCCGGACAGACTTACGAGCAGTACTTA.

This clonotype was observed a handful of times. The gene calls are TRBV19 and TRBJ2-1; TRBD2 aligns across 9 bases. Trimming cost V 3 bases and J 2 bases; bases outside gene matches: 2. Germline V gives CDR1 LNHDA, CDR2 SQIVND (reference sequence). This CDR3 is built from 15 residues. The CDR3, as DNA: TGTGCCAGTAGTATGACTAGCGGACCCTACAATGAGCAGTTCTTC. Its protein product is CASSMTSGPYNEQFF.